A selection of T cell receptor beta chains follows, all from one sample in a study of blood T cell repertoires in COVID-19. Sequencing was performed with immunoSEQ multiplex PCR; in TCRdb, only in-frame clones are kept and a portion is missing. The sample has around 250,000 clones, about 88% seen once. The sequencing input was peripheral blood. The receptors come from a woman in her 70s with active or convalescent COVID-19. Each CDR3 is given with its conserved first and last residue. The order of the fields is clone size, J gene, D gene, V gene, CDR3 DNA, CDR3 protein. D genes are given only for firm matches. The size of a clone is reported for some rows only, either as once, few or many, or as a class for expanded clones.

size: NA; J: TRBJ1-1; D: NA; V: TRBV4-2; DNA: TGTGCCAGCAGCCAAGATCAAGGAGCAGGGGTGGTGACTGAAGCTTTCTTT; CDR3: CASSQDQGAGVVTEAFF
size: NA; J: TRBJ1-2; D: TRBD1; V: TRBV7-9; DNA: TGTGCCAGCGCCGGGACAGTTTATGGCTACACCTTC; CDR3: CASAGTVYGYTF
size: once; J: TRBJ2-3; D: NA; V: TRBV9; DNA: TGTGCCAGCAGCCGGTTCCTGAGCACAGATACGCAGTATTTT; CDR3: CASSRFLSTDTQYF
size: once; J: TRBJ1-2; D: NA; V: TRBV29-1; DNA: TGCAGCGCCGAGGTCGTAGTCTATGGCTACACCTTC; CDR3: CSAEVVVYGYTF
size: NA; J: TRBJ2-1; D: TRBD1; V: TRBV7-9; DNA: TGTGCCAGCAGCTCCACAGGGGGCGGTGAGCAGTTCTTC; CDR3: CASSSTGGGEQFF
size: NA; J: TRBJ2-2; D: NA; V: TRBV29-1; DNA: TGCAGCGTTGGTCATCTGAGATCGGCCGGGGAGCTGTTTTTT; CDR3: CSVGHLRSAGELFF
size: NA; J: TRBJ1-4; D: NA; V: TRBV12-3/TRBV12-4; DNA: TGTGCCAGCAGTTTAATAAAAAATGAAAAACTGTTTTTT; CDR3: CASSLIKNEKLFF
size: NA; J: TRBJ1-5; D: NA; V: TRBV6-6; DNA: TGTGCCAGCAGTTACTTAAATCAGCCCCAGCATTTT; CDR3: CASSYLNQPQHF
size: NA; J: TRBJ1-1; D: NA; V: TRBV12-3/TRBV12-4; DNA: TGTGCCAGCAGTTTCGGCAGAGGGACTGAAGCTTTCTTT; CDR3: CASSFGRGTEAFF
size: NA; J: TRBJ1-1; D: NA; V: TRBV11-2; DNA: TGTGCCAGCAGCTTTGAGACACAAATGAACACTGAAGCTTTCTTT; CDR3: CASSFETQMNTEAFF
size: NA; J: TRBJ2-6; D: NA; V: TRBV3-1/TRBV3-2; DNA: TGTGCCAGCAGCCATTCACCGGGACTCGGTGGGGCCAACGTCCTGACTTTC; CDR3: CASSHSPGLGGANVLTF
size: NA; J: TRBJ2-5; D: NA; V: TRBV6-2/TRBV6-3; DNA: TGTGCCAGCAGTTACGGGAGGATAGCAGGCCAAGAGACCCAGTACTTC; CDR3: CASSYGRIAGQETQYF
size: NA; J: TRBJ2-5; D: NA; V: TRBV10-3; DNA: TGTGCCATCAGGTCGGGCAGGGTAGAGACCCAGTACTTC; CDR3: CAIRSGRVETQYF
size: NA; J: TRBJ2-1; D: TRBD2; V: TRBV11-2; DNA: TGTGCCAGCAGCTTGGTAGCGGGGTCCCAGTTCTTC; CDR3: CASSLVAGSQFF
size: NA; J: TRBJ2-6; D: NA; V: TRBV18; DNA: TGTGCCAGCTCACCACTGGGGGGTACTCCCTCTGGGGCCAACGTCCTGACTTTC; CDR3: CASSPLGGTPSGANVLTF
size: NA; J: TRBJ1-1; D: NA; V: TRBV2; DNA: TGTGCCAGCAAGGGCAGGGAAATGAACACTGAAGCTTTCTTT; CDR3: CASKGREMNTEAFF
size: NA; J: TRBJ1-5; D: NA; V: TRBV6-2/TRBV6-3; DNA: TGTGCCAGCAGTTACCTTTCGAGCGGAATGAATCAGCCCCAGCATTTT; CDR3: CASSYLSSGMNQPQHF
size: NA; J: TRBJ2-1; D: NA; V: TRBV11-2; DNA: TGTGCCAGCAGTCCGCCTGGGGGGACGTTCTTC; CDR3: CASSPPGGTFF
size: NA; J: TRBJ2-1; D: TRBD1; V: TRBV5-6; DNA: TGTGCCAGCACCACGTTACAGGGGGCAGGGGAGCAGTTCTTC; CDR3: CASTTLQGAGEQFF
size: NA; J: TRBJ2-7; D: NA; V: TRBV27; DNA: TGTGCCAGCAGTCCCCCCCTAGCAGGCGAGCAGTACTTC; CDR3: CASSPPLAGEQYF
size: NA; J: TRBJ1-1; D: NA; V: TRBV7-2; DNA: TGTGCCAGCACCCTGTCGGGGAAGAGAGCTTTCTTT; CDR3: CASTLSGKRAFF
size: few; J: TRBJ1-5; D: NA; V: TRBV2; DNA: TGTGCCAGCAGCCCACTTGCTTGGGCAGATAATCAGCCCCAGCATTTT; CDR3: CASSPLAWADNQPQHF
size: NA; J: TRBJ1-5; D: NA; V: TRBV6-5; DNA: TGTGCCAGCACCTATGGGCGACAGCCCCAGCATTTT; CDR3: CASTYGRQPQHF
size: NA; J: TRBJ2-5; D: TRBD2; V: TRBV14; DNA: TGTGCCAGCAGCCATTCTAGAGCGGGGGGCTTCTTCATCCAAGAGACCCAGTACTTC; CDR3: CASSHSRAGGFFIQETQYF
size: NA; J: TRBJ1-5; D: NA; V: TRBV7-9; DNA: TGTGCCAGCAGCTTAGCGCCGGGGCCCCAGCATTTT; CDR3: CASSLAPGPQHF
size: NA; J: TRBJ2-5; D: NA; V: TRBV29-1; DNA: TGCAGCGTTGAAGGGAGTGGAGGGGAGACCCAGTACTTC; CDR3: CSVEGSGGETQYF
size: once; J: TRBJ2-5; D: NA; V: TRBV7-9; DNA: TGTGCCAGCAGCTTAAGGGGGACGGGTTTGGAGGCCCAGTACTTC; CDR3: CASSLRGTGLEAQYF
size: NA; J: TRBJ1-2; D: NA; V: TRBV7-2; DNA: TGTGCCAGCAGTATCCGCTACCGGGAGAACTATGGCTACACCTTC; CDR3: CASSIRYRENYGYTF
size: NA; J: TRBJ2-7; D: NA; V: TRBV12-3/TRBV12-4; DNA: TGTGCCAGCAGTTTGGCGACTAGGTACGAGCAGTACTTC; CDR3: CASSLATRYEQYF
size: NA; J: TRBJ1-1; D: NA; V: TRBV29-1; DNA: TGCAGCGTTGAGGGCAGGAACACTGAAGCTTTCTTT; CDR3: CSVEGRNTEAFF
size: NA; J: TRBJ2-3; D: NA; V: TRBV25-1; DNA: TGTGCCAGCAGTGAATCCCTAGGGAGGACAGATACGCAGTATTTT; CDR3: CASSESLGRTDTQYF
size: once; J: TRBJ1-3; D: TRBD1; V: TRBV7-2; DNA: TGTGCCAGCAGCTTAGCCACAGGGGTTGGAAACACCATATATTTT; CDR3: CASSLATGVGNTIYF
size: NA; J: TRBJ1-1; D: TRBD1; V: TRBV27; DNA: TGTGCCAGCAGACGGACAGGGTCTATTGAAGCTTTCTTT; CDR3: CASRRTGSIEAFF
size: once; J: TRBJ2-3; D: TRBD2; V: TRBV10-3; DNA: TGTGCCATCAGTGCCAGCGGGGTTAGCACAGATACGCAGTATTTT; CDR3: CAISASGVSTDTQYF
size: NA; J: TRBJ1-6; D: TRBD1; V: TRBV6-5; DNA: TGTGCCAGCAGATCGACAGGGATCAATTCACCCCTCCACTTT; CDR3: CASRSTGINSPLHF
size: NA; J: TRBJ2-1; D: TRBD1; V: TRBV4-2; DNA: TGTGCCAGCAGCCAAGCAGGGACAGGGATTCACAATGAGCAGTTCTTC; CDR3: CASSQAGTGIHNEQFF
size: NA; J: TRBJ2-7; D: NA; V: TRBV7-2; DNA: TGTGCCAGCAGCTTACGGGACACTCCGGAGCAGTACTTC; CDR3: CASSLRDTPEQYF
size: NA; J: TRBJ2-1; D: TRBD1; V: TRBV5-8; DNA: TGTGCCAGCAGCTCCGGACAGGGCCCTCGCAATGAGCAGTTCTTC; CDR3: CASSSGQGPRNEQFF
size: NA; J: TRBJ2-3; D: TRBD2; V: TRBV5-1; DNA: TGCGCCAGCAGCTGGGGGGGATCGTCCGCTAGCACAGATACGCAGTATTTT; CDR3: CASSWGGSSASTDTQYF
size: NA; J: TRBJ2-5; D: TRBD2; V: TRBV9; DNA: TGTGCCAGCAGCATCACCGGGGCGGGGAGGGTGGAGACCCAGTACTTC; CDR3: CASSITGAGRVETQYF
size: NA; J: TRBJ1-1; D: NA; V: TRBV6-5; DNA: TGTGCCAGCAGCGCTATATGGCCTAGGAACACTGAAGCTTTCTTT; CDR3: CASSAIWPRNTEAFF
size: few; J: TRBJ1-3; D: NA; V: TRBV12-3/TRBV12-4; DNA: TGTGCCAGCAGTCCTAACTCTGGAAACACCATATATTTT; CDR3: CASSPNSGNTIYF